This TCR beta chain was captured by sequencing in a study of blood T cell repertoires in COVID-19. Study overall: T cells, B-cell-depleted T cells, or PBMCs provided the cDNA or gDNA that served as material.

J lost 6 bases, V lost 3 bases, and 3 bases had no gene match. The germline V gene has CDR1 KGHDR and CDR2 SFDVKD. CDR3 length: 14 amino acids. The repertoire was sequenced with immunoSEQ multiplex PCR; TCRdb's copy has only in-frame clones and lacks some. Of approximately 180,000 clones listed, about 75% are singletons. Sequences were obtained from peripheral blood. The sequence came from a woman in her 70s with acute or convalescent COVID-19. J is TRBJ2-7 and V is TRBV24-1; 11 bases line up with TRBD1. The CDR3 protein is CATSDPGTGGEQYF. The CDR3 DNA is TGTGCCACCAGTGATCCCGGGACAGGGGGCGAGCAGTACTTC.